The next 22 T cell receptor beta chains were all read from a single sample in a study of shared T cell receptors in the human thymus. The method was immunoSEQ multiplex PCR; TCRdb's version includes in-frame clones alone and lacks a portion of them. The sample lists hundreds of thousands of clones, just under 95% seen once, with 0.015% to 0.02% in the top ten. Material for sequencing was thymocytes. The origin of the receptors is a human donor.

The genes are TRBV7-6 and TRBJ2-7; D possibly corresponds to TRBD2 (6 bases). V was pared by 2 bases and J by 3 bases, with 14 bases between. Germline CDR1 is SGHVS and CDR2 is FNYEAQ. The CDR3 length is 15 residues. In nucleotides, the CDR3 is TGTGCCAGCAGCTTAATAAGCGGGCCCCTCTACGAGCAGTACTTC. Its translation: CASSLISGPLYEQYF.

The chain links TRBV5-5 to TRBJ2-7; 8 bases align to TRBD1. V lost 3 bases to trimming and J lost 2 bases; unmatched junction nucleotides: 4. There are 14 residues in the CDR3. Per germline, CDR1 SGHKS and CDR2 YYEKEE (reference sequence). The CDR3 spells CASSSLTGAYEQYF. The CDR3 DNA is TGTGCCAGCAGCTCCTTGACAGGGGCCTACGAGCAGTACTTC.

The chain is built from TRBV27 and TRBJ1-6; 7 nucleotides line up with TRBD1. The ends lost 6 bases at V and 7 bases at J; junction bases unmatched: 9. Looked up from germline, CDR1 is MNHEY and CDR2 is SMNVEV (reference sequence). There are 15 residues in the CDR3. CDR3 residues: CASRFRGSLNSPLHF. In nucleotides, the CDR3 is TGTGCCAGCAGATTCAGGGGGAGCCTAAATTCACCCCTCCACTTT.

This chain links TRBV10-1 with TRBJ2-1, with D unresolved. V was shortened by 6 bases and J by 4 bases, with 7 bases between the two germline ends. From germline, CDR1 is WNHNN and CDR2 SYGVQD (reference sequence). The CDR3 spans 12 residues. DNA for the CDR3: TGCGCCAGCAGGGCTCGGTACAATGAGCAGTTCTTC. As protein: CASRARYNEQFF.

The chain couples TRBV12-5 to TRBJ2-1, with TRBD2 matching over 8 bases. V gave up 3 bases and J gave up 6 bases; unmatched junction bases: 13. The CDR3 is made up of 17 amino acids. Germline CDR1 LGHNT, CDR2 FRNRAP. CDR3 protein: CASGFAGGLAGPNEQFF. The CDR3 nucleotides read TGTGCTAGTGGTTTTGCCGGAGGGCTAGCGGGCCCCAATGAGCAGTTCTTC.

This chain joins TRBV14 and TRBJ2-1, with 10 bases aligning to TRBD2. After removal of 4 bases from V and 5 bases from J, the junction contained 14 bases not matched to a gene. Looked up from germline, CDR1 is SGHDN and CDR2 is FVKESK. The CDR3 has 18 amino acids. The chain's CDR3 is CASSPRVQAGGLDNEQFF. The CDR3 DNA follows: TGTGCCAGCAGCCCCCGGGTGCAAGCGGGAGGGCTCGACAATGAGCAGTTCTTC. Supplemented by reference TRBV14 and TRBJ2-1, the full variable domain reads EAGVTQFPSHSVIEKGQTVTLRCDPISGHDNLYWYRRVMGKEIKFLLHFVKESKQDESGMPNNRFLAERTGGTYSTLKVQPAELEDSGVYFCASSPRVQAGGLDNEQFFGPGTRLTVL.

This clone appeared a few times. The V and J genes are TRBV6-5 and TRBJ1-1; TRBD1 matches 8 bases. This CDR3 is built from 15 residues. Trimming removed 1 base from V and 1 base from J; junction bases left unmatched: 2. Germline assignment: CDR1 MNHEY and CDR2 SVGAGI. CDR3 sequence: CASSYWGQENTEAFF. The CDR3 DNA is TGTGCCAGCAGTTACTGGGGACAGGAGAACACTGAAGCTTTCTTT.

The rearrangement uses TRBV18 and TRBJ1-2, with TRBD1 as a possible D gene (5 bases). The germline V and J ends were trimmed by 5 bases and 5 bases, with 12 bases remaining between them. This CDR3 comprises 13 residues. CDR1 and CDR2 (germline): KGHSH, LQKENI. The CDR3 region is CASSLGPEYGYTF. In DNA form, the CDR3 reads TGTGCCAGCTCATTGGGACCCGAGTATGGCTACACCTTC.

V usage is TRBV4-1 and J usage is TRBJ2-1, with 7 bases matching TRBD2. The V and J ends lost 4 bases and 7 bases, in that order; junction bases with no gene match: 19. The CDR3 sequence is 18 residues long. Germline V gene data show CDR1 as MGHRA and CDR2 as YSYEKL. The CDR3 DNA reads as TGCGCCAGCAGCCCCAAGCGTATGGCGGGAGATGCCTTTAATGAGCAGTTCTTC. It yields the protein CASSPKRMAGDAFNEQFF.

This sequence joins TRBV5-6 and TRBJ1-2; 9 bases match TRBD1. CDR3 length: 14 amino acids. The V gene end was trimmed by 3 bases and the J gene end by 4 bases; junction bases not matched to a gene: 4. Germline values: CDR1 SGHDT, CDR2 YYEEEE. CDR3 loop: CASSSDRGGYGYTF. CDR3 DNA: TGTGCCAGCAGCTCGGACAGGGGAGGCTATGGCTACACCTTC.

The V and J genes are TRBV27 and TRBJ2-3; TRBD1 agrees at 9 bases. Trimming cost V 4 bases and J 1 base; bases outside gene matches: 0. CDR1 is MNHEY and CDR2 is SMNVEV in the germline V gene (reference sequence). CDR3 size: 14 residues. The DNA for the CDR3 is TGTGCCAGCAGTTGGGACAGGGGCACAGATACGCAGTATTTT. It codes for CASSWDRGTDTQYF.

The V call is TRBV5-6, the J call TRBJ2-1; TRBD2 aligns across 10 bases. V shed 2 bases and J 8 bases; nucleotides not matched to a gene: 13. The CDR3 covers 17 residues. Germline loops: CDR1 SGHDT, CDR2 YYEEEE. This CDR3 is CASSFRVEREGWDEQFF. The CDR3 DNA is TGTGCCAGCAGCTTTAGGGTGGAGCGGGAGGGTTGGGATGAGCAGTTCTTC.

The V and J genes are TRBV10-2 and TRBJ2-5, with D tentatively TRBD2 (5 bases). From germline, CDR1 is WSHSY and CDR2 SAAADI. V gave up 6 bases and J gave up 5 bases, with 13 bases separating them. The CDR3 extends over 13 amino acids. The chain's CDR3 is CASRPVGVETQYF. The CDR3 DNA is TGCGCCAGCAGGCCGGTGGGAGTTGAGACCCAGTACTTC.

The CDR3 DNA is TGCAGTGCTAGGTTTAGCTATGGCTACACCTTC. Residues: CSARFSYGYTF. This chain connects TRBV20-1 to TRBJ1-2; D uncertain. The V end lost 3 bases, the J end lost 4 bases, and 6 bases lay between the germline ends. This CDR3 has 11 residues. The germline V gene has CDR1 DFQATT and CDR2 SNEGSKA (reference sequence).

V is TRBV11-2 and J is TRBJ1-5, with TRBD1 matching over 9 bases. Germline values: CDR1 SGHAT, CDR2 FQNNGV. Losses at the gene ends were 5 bases for V and 4 bases for J; bases not matched to a gene: 6. The CDR3 covers 15 residues. The CDR3 sequence: CASSPRTGVNQPQHF. The CDR3 DNA is TGTGCCAGCAGCCCCCGGACAGGGGTTAATCAGCCCCAGCATTTT. Full variable domain (rest looked up from reference TRBV11-2 and TRBJ1-5): EAGVAQSPRYKIIEKRQSVAFWCNPISGHATLYWYQQILGQGPKLLIQFQNNGVVDDSQLPKDRFSAERLKGVDSTLKIQPAKLEDSAVYLCASSPRTGVNQPQHFGDGTRLSIL.

The chain recombines TRBV25-1 with TRBJ2-5; 14 nucleotides align to TRBD2. The end of the DNA aligns better with TRBJ2-7, so the J call may be wrong. The CDR3 loop spans 16 amino acids. Germline CDR1 and CDR2: MGHDK and SYGVNS. CDR3 amino acids: CASSEGLAGESYEQYF. CDR3 nucleotides: TGTGCCAGCAGTGAGGGACTAGCGGGAGAATCCTACGAGCAGTACTTC.

Points on this clone: Other DNA sequences of this sample code for an identical CDR3. The rearrangement uses TRBV19 and TRBJ2-1; TRBD1 might be the D (5 bases). V lost 2 bases and J lost 3, with 8 bases in between. Germline values: CDR1 LNHDA, CDR2 SQIVND (reference sequence). This CDR3 region has 14 residues. Here the CDR3 reads CASSIRGSYNEQFF. The CDR3 DNA reads as TGTGCCAGTAGTATAAGGGGCAGCTACAATGAGCAGTTCTTC.

V usage is TRBV7-2 and J usage is TRBJ2-5, with 13 bases fitting TRBD2. Germline CDR1 is SGHTA and CDR2 is FQGNSA. The V gene end was trimmed by 1 base and the J gene end by 5 bases; junction bases not matched to a gene: 7. The CDR3 has 17 residues. CDR3 region: CASSLVTSGRAVETQYF. The CDR3, as DNA: TGTGCCAGCAGCTTAGTTACTAGCGGGAGGGCCGTGGAGACCCAGTACTTC. The full variable domain, with the rest looked up from reference TRBV7-2 and TRBJ2-5, is GAGVSQSPSNKVTEKGKDVELRCDPISGHTALYWYRQSLGQGLEFLIYFQGNSAPDKSGLPSDRFSAERTGGSVSTLTIQRTQQEDSAVYLCASSLVTSGRAVETQYFGPGTRLLVL.

The chain employs TRBV19 and TRBJ1-1; D possibly corresponds to TRBD1 (5 bases). This CDR3 comprises 14 residues. Germline CDR1 LNHDA, CDR2 SQIVND (reference sequence). V was cut by 5 bases and J by 7 bases, with 17 bases left in between. The CDR3 bases are TGTGCCAGTAGTCCCCAGAAGCCCCAGGGTGAAGCTTTCTTT. This codes for CASSPQKPQGEAFF.

The chain combines TRBV2 with TRBJ2-3; TRBD2 matches 7 bases. Germline V gives CDR1 SNHLY, CDR2 FYNNEI. The CDR3 length is 14 residues. J gave up 14 bases and V 3 bases, and 14 bases lay outside the gene matches. The CDR3 here is CASSEFQRGTKGYF. CDR3 DNA sequence: TGTGCCAGCAGTGAGTTCCAGCGGGGAACTAAGGGGTATTTT.

The chain links TRBV27 to TRBJ2-7; 11 bases line up with TRBD1. CDR3 size: 15 residues. CDR1 is MNHEY, CDR2 SMNVEV, per germline (reference sequence). V lost 2 bases, J lost 2 bases, and 2 bases stayed unmatched. The CDR3 bases are TGTGCCAGCAGTTTAGGGGGACAGGGGGCCTACGAGCAGTACTTC. This encodes CASSLGGQGAYEQYF.

This sequence joins TRBV5-6 and TRBJ2-7; unclear D gene. This CDR3 region has 17 residues. From germline, CDR1 is SGHDT and CDR2 YYEEEE. V was trimmed by 1 base and J by 1 base, leaving 18 bases between them. DNA for the CDR3: TGTGCCAGCAGCTTGACACCTCACATGTACTATTCCTACGAGCAGTACTTC. Translated, it gives CASSLTPHMYYSYEQYF.